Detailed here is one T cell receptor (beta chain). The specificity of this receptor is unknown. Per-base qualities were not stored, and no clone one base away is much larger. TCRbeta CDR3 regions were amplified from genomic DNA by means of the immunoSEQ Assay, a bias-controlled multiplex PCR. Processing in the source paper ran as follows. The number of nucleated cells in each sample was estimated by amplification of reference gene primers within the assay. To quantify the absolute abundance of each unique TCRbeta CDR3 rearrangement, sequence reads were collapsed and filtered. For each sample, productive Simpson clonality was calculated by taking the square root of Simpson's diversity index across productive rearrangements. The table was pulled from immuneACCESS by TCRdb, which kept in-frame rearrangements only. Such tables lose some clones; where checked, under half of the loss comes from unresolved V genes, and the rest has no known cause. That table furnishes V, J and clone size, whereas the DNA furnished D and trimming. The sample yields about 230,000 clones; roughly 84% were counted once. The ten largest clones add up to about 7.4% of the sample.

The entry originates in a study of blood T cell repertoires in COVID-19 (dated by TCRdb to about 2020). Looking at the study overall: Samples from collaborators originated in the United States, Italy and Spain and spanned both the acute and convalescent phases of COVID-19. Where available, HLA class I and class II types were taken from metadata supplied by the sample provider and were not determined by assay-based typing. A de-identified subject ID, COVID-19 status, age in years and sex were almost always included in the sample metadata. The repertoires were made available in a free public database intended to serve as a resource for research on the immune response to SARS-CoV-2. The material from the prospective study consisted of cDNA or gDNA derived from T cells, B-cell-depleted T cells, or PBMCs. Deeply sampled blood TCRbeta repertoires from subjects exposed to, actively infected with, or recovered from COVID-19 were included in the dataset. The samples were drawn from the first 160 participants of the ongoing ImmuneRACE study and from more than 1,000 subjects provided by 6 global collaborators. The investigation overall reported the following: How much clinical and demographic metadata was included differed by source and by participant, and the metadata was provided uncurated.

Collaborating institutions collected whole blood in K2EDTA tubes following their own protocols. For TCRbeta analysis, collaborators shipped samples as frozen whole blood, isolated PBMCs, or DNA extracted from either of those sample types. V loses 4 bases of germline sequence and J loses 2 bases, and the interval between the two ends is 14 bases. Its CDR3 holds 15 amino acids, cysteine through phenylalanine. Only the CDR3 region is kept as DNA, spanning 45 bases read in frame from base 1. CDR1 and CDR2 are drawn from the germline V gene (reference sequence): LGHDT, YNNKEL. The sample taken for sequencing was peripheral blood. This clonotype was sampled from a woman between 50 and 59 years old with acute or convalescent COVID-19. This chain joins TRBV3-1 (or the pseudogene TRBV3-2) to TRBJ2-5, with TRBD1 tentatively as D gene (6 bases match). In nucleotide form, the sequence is TGTGCCAGCAGCCCTTCGGGACATCCACAAGAGACCCAGTACTTC. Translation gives CASSPSGHPQETQYF.